This T cell receptor beta chain emerged from a study of OX40 agonist ivuxolimab in advanced cancers. Trimming cost V 5 bases and J 4 bases, with 14 bases left between them. Germline V CDR1 and CDR2: SNHLY, FYNNEI. This CDR3 spans 15 amino acids. Using immunoSEQ multiplex PCR, the repertoire was profiled, and TCRdb retains in-frame clones only, with some absent. This table holds around 80,000 clones, over 70% found once. This sample comprised CD4+ or CD8+ T cells sorted from blood, obtained in a trial of the OX40 agonist ivuxolimab. The chain combines TRBV2 with TRBJ1-4; tentatively, D is TRBD1 (5 bases). The clonotype comes from an adult with an advanced solid tumor such as melanoma, head and neck, liver or kidney cancer. CDR3 in amino acids: CASSLLGGFNEKLFF. The CDR3 DNA reads TGTGCCAGCAGTCTCTTGGGGGGATTTAATGAAAAACTGTTTTTT.